The T cell receptor beta chain described here comes from a study of OX40 agonist ivuxolimab in advanced cancers. Across the whole study: Past anti-PD-1, anti-PD-L1 or anti-CTLA-4 therapy was accepted, and approximately 40% had received some.

This clone was seen once. Trimming took 3 bases from V and 1 from J; bases not matched to a gene: 8. This CDR3 spans 16 amino acids. The V gene's germline CDR1 is SGDLS and CDR2 YYNGEE. Method: immunoSEQ multiplex PCR; TCRdb's copy keeps in-frame clones and lacks some. The table has about 96,000 clones, roughly 88% seen once. This clonotype was obtained from an adult with an advanced solid tumor such as melanoma, head and neck, liver or kidney cancer. This chain uses TRBV9 with TRBJ2-3, with 7 bases fitting TRBD2. The specimen comprised CD4+ or CD8+ T cells sorted from blood, sampled in a trial of the OX40 agonist ivuxolimab. The DNA of the CDR3 is TGTGCCAGCAGCGAGGGAGGGATAGCCCGCACAGATACGCAGTATTTT. Its translation: CASSEGGIARTDTQYF.